The 32 T cell receptor beta chains below come from one sample, sequenced in a study of tumor-infiltrating lymphocytes in primary liver carcinoma. The investigators made TCR beta cDNA from approximately 510 ng total RNA, using a constant-region primer. Slightly modified ARM-PCR served as the procedure for the TCR beta libraries. These libraries came from three rounds of nested multiplex PCR. PCR rounds one and two used TRBV1-TRBV30 forward primers with a C-beta reverse primer for roughly 10 cycles each. TCRdb called the multiplex PCR reads again in MiXCR, with one record for every CDR3 protein. The profile covers 330,000 or so distinct CDR3 sequences, with less than 65% appearing a single time and 5.5% to 7% taken by the ten largest. Researchers drew blood RNA from unsorted whole blood and extracted germline DNA as well. Sequencing input: peripheral blood. The receptors here all came from a man aged 35 to 55 with primary liver carcinoma and hepatitis B virus infection.

Only a few counts were recorded for this clonotype. CDR3 residues: CASTGTGTNEKLFF. The CDR3 DNA sequence: TGTGCCTCGACAGGGACTGGAACTAATGAAAAACTGTTTTTT. This chain uses TRBV12-3 or TRBV12-4 with TRBJ1-4, with 7 bases lining up with TRBD1. V shed 11 bases, J shed 1 base, and the junction held 7 bases outside the gene matches. This CDR3 has 14 amino acids.

In this sample, this clonotype turned up many times. The chain carries TRBV5-6 and TRBJ2-1, with a tentative D call TRBD2 (6 bases). This CDR3 region has 16 residues. Trimming cost V 1 base and J 10 bases, with 21 bases left between them. Germline assignment: CDR1 SGHDT and CDR2 YYEEEE. The CDR3 here is CASSLTAGNLWGEQFF. The DNA of the CDR3 is TGTGCCAGCAGCTTGACGGCGGGGAACCTTTGGGGGGAGCAGTTCTTC.

This chain connects TRBV11-2 to TRBJ2-5; 12 nucleotides agree with TRBD2. Trimming at V came to 7 bases and at J to 5 bases, leaving 11 bases not matched to a gene. Germline lookup yields CDR1 SGHAT and CDR2 FQNNGV. The CDR3 is 16 amino acids. The CDR3 loop is CASNSRTSGAGETQYF. The DNA for the CDR3 is TGTGCCAGCAACTCCAGGACTAGCGGGGCGGGGGAGACCCAGTACTTC. The full variable domain, completed using reference TRBV11-2 and TRBJ2-5, is EAGVAQSPRYKIIEKRQSVAFWCNPISGHATLYWYQQILGQGPKLLIQFQNNGVVDDSQLPKDRFSAERLKGVDSTLKIQPAKLEDSAVYLCASNSRTSGAGETQYFGPGTRLLVL.

At least ten counts were recorded for this clonotype. CDR3 sequence: CASSSHRYEQYF. CDR3 coding DNA: TGTGCCAGCAGCTCCCACCGCTACGAGCAGTACTTC. J is TRBJ2-7 and V is TRBV6-2 or TRBV6-3; D not certain. The germline CDR1 and CDR2 sequences are MNHEY and SVGEGT. The length of the CDR3 is 12 residues. Between the trimmed V and J ends, which lost 6 bases and 3 bases, there was a span of 9 bases.

This clonotype was found a few times. The chain uses TRBV6-5 and TRBJ2-5, with 10 bases identical to TRBD2. The trim removed 5 bases at V and 0 bases at J, leaving 6 bases unmatched. CDR1 is MNHEY and CDR2 is SVGAGI in the germline V gene. The length of the CDR3 is 16 residues. In nucleotides, the CDR3 is TGTGCCAGCAGTACACTAGCGGGGATACACCAAGAGACCCAGTACTTC. Translated: CASSTLAGIHQETQYF.

The DNA for the CDR3 is TGTGCCAGCTTAGACAGGGCTAATGACACGCAGTATTTT. Translating it yields CASLDRANDTQYF. This chain uses TRBV28 with TRBJ2-3, with 7 bases matching TRBD1. The J segment lost 9 bases and the V segment lost 8 bases, leaving 11 bases of the junction unmatched. The CDR3 consists of 13 residues. Germline CDR1 and CDR2: MDHEN and SYDVKM.

The chain is built from TRBV11-2 and TRBJ2-7, with 8 bases aligning to TRBD1. J lost 3 bases, V lost 0 bases, and 7 bases had no gene match. The CDR3 consists of 16 residues. Germline CDR1 SGHAT, CDR2 FQNNGV. The CDR3 sequence is CASSLEFRDRFYEQYF. CDR3 DNA sequence: TGTGCCAGCAGCTTAGAATTCCGGGACAGGTTCTACGAGCAGTACTTC. Full variable domain (remainder filled in from reference TRBV11-2 and TRBJ2-7): EAGVAQSPRYKIIEKRQSVAFWCNPISGHATLYWYQQILGQGPKLLIQFQNNGVVDDSQLPKDRFSAERLKGVDSTLKIQPAKLEDSAVYLCASSLEFRDRFYEQYFGPGTRLTVT.

A word on this clonotype: It is likely a read error, because the conserved phenylalanine at the end of the CDR3 is missing. The rearrangement uses TRBV11-2 and TRBJ2-1; unclear D gene. V was pared by 4 bases and J by 11 bases, with 21 bases between. This CDR3 is built from 15 residues. Germline V gives CDR1 SGHAT, CDR2 FQNNGV. This CDR3 reads CASSSEGYGADKQFS. Written as DNA, the CDR3 is TGTGCCAGCAGCTCGGAAGGGTATGGTGCAGATAAGCAGTTCTCC.

As for this clonotype: At one end, the junction sequence differs from germline, possibly due to a read error. The rearrangement links TRBV28 to TRBJ2-4, with D possibly matching TRBD1 (6 bases). Germline loops: CDR1 MDHEN, CDR2 SYDVKM. This CDR3 spans 14 amino acids. Here the CDR3 DNA reads TGTGCAAGCAGTTTCCAACAGGGTGCCAACATTCAGTACTTC. Translating gives CASSFQQGANIQYF. Full variable domain (rest looked up from reference TRBV28 and TRBJ2-4): DVKVTQSSRYLVKRTGEKVFLECVQDMDHENMFWYRQDPGLGLRLIYFSYDVKMKEKGDIPEGYSVSREKKERFSLILESASTNQTSMYLCASSFQQGANIQYFGAGTRLSVL.

With regard to this clonotype: An end of the junction does not agree with germline; a read error may underlie this. V and J are TRBV11-2 and TRBJ2-1; 7 nucleotides agree with TRBD2. Germline-derived CDR1 and CDR2 are SGHAT and FQNNGV. The CDR3 has 15 amino acids. The CDR3 here is CASSPRGGRGIEQFF. The CDR3 DNA follows: TGTGCCAGCAGCCCCCGCGGGGGTCGGGGAATTGAGCAATTCTTC.

This clonotype was seen a few times. The chain employs TRBV5-6 and TRBJ2-2, with D hard to call. The length of the CDR3 is 12 residues. Germline V gives CDR1 SGHDT, CDR2 YYEEEE. The V end lost 2 bases, the J end lost 7 bases, and 6 bases lay between the germline ends. CDR3 nucleotide sequence: TGTGCCAGCAGCTTATCAAGCGGGGAGCTGTTTTTT. Its translation is CASSLSSGELFF.

A note on this clonotype: A much larger clone differs by one base, so this may be a read error. The chain carries TRBV4-1 and TRBJ2-7; D gene unclear. Germline V CDR1 and CDR2: MGHRA, YSYEKL. Trimming stripped 2 bases from V and 3 bases from J, with 17 bases between. CDR3 size: 16 residues. CDR3 bases: TGCGCCAGCAGCCAACCCTACAAGGGAAGTAACTACGAGCAGTACTTC. Its translation: CASSQPYKGSNYEQYF.

Turning to this clonotype: A junction end diverges from the germline sequence, so it may reflect a read error. The DNA for the CDR3 is TGTGCCAGTAGTGATAGATCGACAGGGAATAATCCACCCCTCCACTTT. Encoded protein: CASSDRSTGNNPPLHF. V is TRBV6-1 and J is TRBJ1-6; the match to TRBD1 covers 7 bases. There are 16 residues in the CDR3. Germline loops: CDR1 MNHNS, CDR2 SASEGT.

This clonotype turned up a few times. The chain employs TRBV5-1 and TRBJ2-3; 8 nucleotides agree with TRBD2. CDR3 length equals 15 residues. The V gene's germline CDR1 is SGHRS and CDR2 YFSETQ. V was clipped by 3 bases and J by 5 bases; unmatched bases: 8. The CDR3 nucleotides read TGCGCCAGCAGCTGGCGGGGGGACGCAGGAGATACGCAGTATTTT. This codes for CASSWRGDAGDTQYF.

The count of this clonotype is one. The CDR3 does not close with the conserved phenylalanine or tryptophan, likely indicating a read error. The DNA for the CDR3 is TGTGCCAGCAGTTTATTGGCCGGGGACACTGAAGCTTTCGTT. Translation gives CASSLLAGDTEAFV. V usage is TRBV12-3 or TRBV12-4 and J usage is TRBJ1-1; unclear D gene. The V gene lost 2 bases and the J gene lost 3 bases, with 10 bases spanning the gap. The CDR3 has 14 amino acids.

Ten or more counts support this clonotype. The V gene is TRBV12-3 or TRBV12-4, the J gene TRBJ1-5; the D is unclear. This CDR3 has 14 amino acids. Trimming stripped 6 bases from V and 4 bases from J, with 13 bases between. The CDR3 region has the DNA TGTGCCAGCAGGCCCTCCCAGCAAAATCAGCCCCAGCATTTT. This encodes CASRPSQQNQPQHF.

There are many counts of this clonotype. This chain links TRBV4-1 with TRBJ2-1, with 10 bases lining up with TRBD2. The length of the CDR3 is 16 residues. In germline, CDR1 is MGHRA, CDR2 YSYEKL. After removal of 2 bases from V and 6 bases from J, the junction contained 7 bases not matched to a gene. Here the CDR3 DNA reads TGCGCCAGCAGCCAATACCTAGCGGGAGCGGGCAATGAGCAGTTCTTC. It encodes CASSQYLAGAGNEQFF.

In regard to this clonotype: A single base separates this from a much larger clone, so it may be a read error. The CDR3 protein is CASNLVAAPQETQYF. Here the CDR3 DNA reads TGCGCCAGCAACTTGGTCGCGGCCCCCCAAGAGACCCAGTACTTC. This rearrangement joins TRBV5-1 to TRBJ2-5; D is undetermined. Germline CDR1 and CDR2: SGHRS and YFSETQ. The CDR3 is 15 residues long.

This clonotype was recorded once. The chain joins TRBV6-6 to TRBJ1-4; possible D gene TRBD1, 6 bases. Trimming cost V 2 bases and J 6 bases, with 13 bases left between them. Germline V lookup: CDR1 MNHNY, CDR2 SVGAGI (reference sequence). This CDR3 is 15 amino acids long. The CDR3 sequence is CASSYPGTWHEKLFF. The CDR3 DNA reads as TGTGCCAGCAGTTACCCCGGGACATGGCATGAAAAACTGTTTTTT.

The table lists this clonotype with many counts. This sequence joins TRBV4-2 and TRBJ2-5, with 7 nucleotides matching TRBD2. Germline loops: CDR1 LGHNA, CDR2 YNFKEQ. V lost 0 bases, J lost 5 bases, and 6 bases stayed unmatched. The CDR3 extends over 15 amino acids. The CDR3 sequence: CASSQEGGAGETQYF. Written as DNA, the CDR3 is TGTGCCAGCAGCCAAGAGGGCGGAGCGGGGGAGACCCAGTACTTC.

This clonotype was seen a handful of times. Written as DNA, the CDR3 is TGCGCCAGCAGCCCGAAACCGGGACTAGCGGCCTCTGGGGCCAACGTCCTGACTTTC. Amino acids: CASSPKPGLAASGANVLTF. This chain joins TRBV5-1 and TRBJ2-6; 11 nucleotides align to TRBD2. Germline loops: CDR1 SGHRS, CDR2 YFSETQ. Trimming at V came to 4 bases and at J to 0 bases, leaving 9 bases not matched to a gene. The CDR3 has 19 residues.

The chain joins TRBV5-1 to TRBJ2-1; unclear D gene. Per germline, CDR1 SGHRS and CDR2 YFSETQ. The CDR3 has 15 residues. The V end was cut by 1 base, the J end by 0 bases, with 8 bases between. The CDR3 reads CASSLYMGSYNEQFF. The CDR3, as DNA: TGCGCCAGCAGCTTGTATATGGGCTCCTACAATGAGCAGTTCTTC.

On this clonotype itself: A read error may account for a junction end that differs from germline. The chain has TRBV4-1 and TRBJ1-2; no firm D call. CDR1 and CDR2 from the germline V gene are MGHRA and YSYEKL. The length of the CDR3 is 16 residues. In DNA, the CDR3 is TGTGCCAGCAGTCCCCTAGACTCCCAGGATAACTATGGTTACACCTTC. Translating it yields CASSPLDSQDNYGYTF.

The chain recombines TRBV12-3 or TRBV12-4 with TRBJ2-7; D unclear. The ends were cut back, 7 bases at V and 10 bases at J, with 17 bases in the middle. There are 12 residues in the CDR3. The CDR3 coding sequence is TGTGCCAGCACGGACGACTCCTACGGACAGTACTTC. It translates to CASTDDSYGQYF.

With respect to this clonotype: It may be a read error: a sequence one base away is much more abundant. The V gene is TRBV4-3, the J gene TRBJ2-5; a weak D match, TRBD2 (6 bases). This CDR3 has 16 residues. Germline loops: CDR1 LGHNA, CDR2 YSLEER. The V gene lost 0 bases and the J gene lost 6 bases, with 17 bases spanning the gap. CDR3 coding DNA: TGCGCCAGCAGCCAAGATCTAGGCGATGGGGGGAAGACCCAGTACTTC. Protein sequence: CASSQDLGDGGKTQYF.

The CDR3 nucleotides read TGCAGCGAGGGACAGGGGAGGGGTAATGAGCAGTTCTTC. This codes for CSEGQGRGNEQFF. The chain combines TRBV29-1 with TRBJ2-1; 10 nucleotides line up with TRBD1. With V trimmed by 7 bases and J by 7 bases, 7 bases remained unmatched. Germline CDR1 reads SQVTM; CDR2 reads ANQGSEA. The CDR3 spans 13 residues.

Concerning this clonotype itself: Because the CDR3 is missing its conserved closing phenylalanine or tryptophan, this is likely a read error. Because the CDR3's place on the DNA is in doubt, the DNA is left out and the CDR3 is given as listed by TCRdb. The genes are TRBV6-2 or TRBV6-3 and TRBJ1-1. The CDR3 is 14 amino acids long, termini counted. CDR1 and CDR2 from the germline V gene are MNHEY and SVGEGT. The CDR3 sequence: CASSYPELNTGALS.

This clonotype turned up a few times. The V gene is TRBV28, the J gene TRBJ2-5; no clear D gene. Trimming took off 6 bases at V and 5 bases at J, with 10 bases between the two ends. The CDR3 has 12 residues. CDR1 is MDHEN, CDR2 SYDVKM, per germline. In DNA, the CDR3 is TGTGCCAGCAGCAAACCCAGGGAGACCCAGTACTTC. Amino acids: CASSKPRETQYF.

With respect to this clonotype: A read error may produce the germline difference seen at one junction end. This chain's CDR3 is CASSFGGTFYQF. CDR3 DNA sequence: TGTGCCAGCAGCTTCGGCGGGACATTCTACCAGTTC. The chain recombines TRBV5-4 with TRBJ2-5; either TRBD1 or TRBD2 may fit D (6 bases each). Germline V CDR1 and CDR2: SGHNT, YYREEE (reference sequence). This CDR3 is built from 12 residues.

Concerning this clonotype: Relative to the germline gene, one junction end is altered; a read error may explain this. This rearrangement joins TRBV11-2 to TRBJ1-1; D not resolved. Germline V CDR1 and CDR2: SGHAT, FQNNGV. The CDR3 is 14 amino acids. CDR3 DNA: TGTGCCAGCACCAGGTACGGCATGAACAGTGAAGCTTTCTTT. Its translation is CASTRYGMNSEAFF.

About this clonotype itself: The junction differs from germline at one of its ends, possibly a read error. The chain couples TRBV5-1 to TRBJ2-1; no definite D call. The CDR3 is made up of 15 amino acids. The germline gives CDR1 SGHRS, CDR2 YFSETQ. The chain's CDR3 is CASGLVVWPYNEQFF. The DNA of the CDR3 is TGCGCCAGCGGCTTGGTAGTTTGGCCCTACAATGAGCAGTTCTTC.

Note on this clonotype: An end of the junction differs from the germline gene, which may be a read error. This chain uses TRBV11-3 with TRBJ2-3, with 7 positions matching TRBD2. This CDR3 region has 15 residues. Germline loops: CDR1 SGHNT, CDR2 YENEEA. The CDR3 spells CACSPDRGRTDTRYF. Written as DNA, the CDR3 is TGTGCCTGCAGCCCGGATCGCGGGAGAACAGATACGCGGTATTTT.